One and the same sample provided the 14 T cell receptor beta chains below, sequenced in a study of cytomegalovirus exposure and HLA in healthy donors. The PCR was carried out with 60 Vbeta primers and 13 Jbeta primers. Produced via immunoSEQ multiplex PCR; TCRdb's table is partial and in-frame only. Counted here are approximately 130,000 clones, 70% to 85% occurring once; the ten biggest clones make up 1.5% to 2%. The sequenced material came from PBMCs. These receptor sequences come from a boy aged 5-17 years in good health and CMV-seronegative.

This chain joins TRBV4-3 and TRBJ2-3; D uncertain. The CDR3 is made up of 18 amino acids. V was trimmed by 3 bases and J by 0 bases, leaving 19 bases between them. Germline CDR1 reads LGHNA; CDR2 reads YSLEER. CDR3 residues: CASSQGDGLADSTDTQYF. CDR3 nucleotides: TGCGCCAGCAGCCAGGGTGACGGATTGGCGGATAGCACAGATACGCAGTATTTT.

V and J are TRBV4-2 and TRBJ1-5; TRBD1 matches at 7 bases. Germline loops: CDR1 LGHNA, CDR2 YNFKEQ. There are 16 residues in the CDR3. V lost 0 bases to trimming and J lost 5 bases; unmatched junction nucleotides: 7. DNA of the CDR3: TGTGCCAGCAGCCAAGACCAGGGGGTTGGTGATCAGCCCCAGCATTTT. It yields the protein CASSQDQGVGDQPQHF.

The rearrangement joins TRBV7-2 to TRBJ2-2; D might be TRBD2 (6 bases). Trimming left V 5 bases short and J 1 base short, with 14 bases between. CDR1 and CDR2 from the germline V gene are SGHTA and FQGNSA. This CDR3 region has 16 residues. The chain's CDR3 is CASSPAGTRNTGELFF. In nucleotides, the CDR3 is TGTGCCAGCAGCCCTGCCGGGACTCGGAACACCGGGGAGCTGTTTTTT.

V gene TRBV6-1 combines with J gene TRBJ1-5, with D unclear. The V gene lost 6 bases and the J gene lost 1 base, with 4 bases spanning the gap. From germline, CDR1 is MNHNS and CDR2 SASEGT. CDR3 length: 12 residues. The CDR3 loop is CASSPSNQPQHF. The CDR3 bases are TGTGCCAGCAGCCCAAGCAATCAGCCCCAGCATTTT.

V is TRBV5-6 and J is TRBJ2-1; 7 bases are a match to TRBD2. CDR3 length: 15 residues. The trim removed 0 bases at V and 2 bases at J, leaving 2 bases unmatched. Germline assignment: CDR1 SGHDT and CDR2 YYEEEE. DNA of the CDR3: TGTGCCAGCAGCTTGGGCGGGGGACCCTACAATGAGCAGTTCTTC. It is translated as CASSLGGGPYNEQFF. Complete variable domain (other parts from reference TRBV5-6 and TRBJ2-1): DAGVTQSPTHLIKTRGQQVTLRCSPKSGHDTVSWYQQALGQGPQFIFQYYEEEERQRGNFPDRFSGHQFPNYSSELNVNALLLGDSALYLCASSLGGGPYNEQFFGPGTRLTVL.

This clone occurred a few times. The V gene is TRBV2, the J gene TRBJ1-2, with D possibly being TRBD1 (6 bases). From germline, CDR1 is SNHLY and CDR2 FYNNEI. This CDR3 is 14 amino acids long. Trimming cost V 4 bases and J 4 bases, with 13 bases left between them. The CDR3 DNA follows: TGTGCCAGCAGTGGGGAGGGGGGCAGCTATGGCTACACCTTC. Translated, it gives CASSGEGGSYGYTF. The full variable domain, rest sourced from reference TRBV2 and TRBJ1-2, is EPEVTQTPSHQVTQMGQEVILRCVPISNHLYFYWYRQILGQKVEFLVSFYNNEISEKSEIFDDQFSVERPDGSNFTLKIRSTKLEDSAMYFCASSGEGGSYGYTFGSGTRLTVV.

This chain uses TRBV4-1 with TRBJ2-1, with a possible D match to TRBD2 (5 bases). This CDR3 has 15 residues. Between the trimmed V and J ends, which lost 0 bases and 15 bases, there was a span of 21 bases. Germline CDR1 is MGHRA and CDR2 is YSYEKL. The chain's CDR3 is CASSQEDPASGSRFF. CDR3 coding DNA: TGCGCCAGCAGCCAAGAAGATCCAGCTTCTGGGAGTCGGTTCTTC.

The chain couples TRBV5-8 to TRBJ1-6; no firm D call. V lost 5 bases and J lost 6, with 12 bases in between. CDR3 length: 14 amino acids. Germline V gives CDR1 SGHTS, CDR2 YDEGEE. CDR3 loop: CASSGGTSNSPLHF. Written as DNA, the CDR3 is TGTGCCAGCAGTGGCGGCACTTCTAATTCACCCCTCCACTTT.

The gene calls are TRBV29-1 and TRBJ2-3; 9 bases line up with TRBD2. Germline V gene sequence: CDR1 SQVTM, CDR2 ANQGSEA. The V gene end was trimmed by 4 bases and the J gene end by 1 base; junction bases not matched to a gene: 9. This CDR3 contains 16 residues. CDR3 in DNA: TGCAGCGTTGGAGAGACAGGCGGGAGGGGCACAGATACGCAGTATTTT. Its translation is CSVGETGGRGTDTQYF.

V and J are TRBV6-5 and TRBJ2-1, with 10 bases aligning to TRBD1. The V segment lost 8 bases and the J segment 5 bases; nucleotides outside the gene matches: 9. Germline CDR1 MNHEY, CDR2 SVGAGI. CDR3 length: 15 amino acids. The CDR3 protein is CASRGQGQGNNEQFF. The CDR3 DNA sequence: TGTGCCAGCCGGGGACAGGGACAGGGGAACAATGAGCAGTTCTTC.

The V and J genes are TRBV4-3 and TRBJ2-7; D is undetermined. The CDR3 length is 15 residues. Per the germline V gene, CDR1 is LGHNA and CDR2 is YSLEER. The ends were cut back, 0 bases at V and 0 bases at J, with 9 bases in the middle. The CDR3 DNA reads as TGCGCCAGCAGCCAAGACGCAGCGAGCTCCTACGAGCAGTACTTC. Protein: CASSQDAASSYEQYF.

The chain recombines TRBV21-1 with TRBJ2-6; the DNA was not compared with TRBD1, the D call given in the table. TRBV21-1 is a pseudogene segment. This CDR3 has 17 amino acids. CDR3 loop: CASSFRDSYSGANVLTF. CDR3 DNA sequence: TGTGCCAGCAGTTTCCGGGACAGCTACTCTGGGGCCAACGTCCTGACTTTC.

CDR3 amino acids: CASSTGLTTREQFF. The CDR3 nucleotides read TGTGCCAGCAGCACGGGACTTACAACCAGGGAGCAGTTCTTC. This chain uses TRBV9 with TRBJ2-1, with a weak D call TRBD2 (6 bases). The V gene lost 4 bases and the J gene lost 10 bases, with 18 bases spanning the gap. This CDR3 contains 14 residues. In germline, CDR1 is SGDLS, CDR2 YYNGEE.

The rearrangement joins TRBV7-9 to TRBJ2-1; TRBD2 matches 7 bases. This CDR3 contains 14 residues. J was trimmed by 0 bases and V by 4 bases; bases with no gene match: 0. Per the germline V gene, CDR1 is SEHNR and CDR2 is FQNEAQ (reference sequence). Here the CDR3 DNA reads TGTGCCAGCAGCTGGACTAGCTCCTACAATGAGCAGTTCTTC. Its protein product is CASSWTSSYNEQFF.